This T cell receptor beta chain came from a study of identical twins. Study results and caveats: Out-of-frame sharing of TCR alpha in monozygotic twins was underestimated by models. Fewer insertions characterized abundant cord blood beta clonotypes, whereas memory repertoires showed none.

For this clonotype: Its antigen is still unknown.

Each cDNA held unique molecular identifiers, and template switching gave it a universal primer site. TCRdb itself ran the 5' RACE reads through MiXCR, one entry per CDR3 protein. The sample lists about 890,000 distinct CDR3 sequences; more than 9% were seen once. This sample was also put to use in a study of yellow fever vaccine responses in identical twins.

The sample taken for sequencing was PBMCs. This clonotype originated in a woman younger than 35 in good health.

CDR3 sequence: CSTLAGVADTQYF. In DNA, the CDR3 is TGCAGCACCCTCGCAGGGGTGGCAGATACGCAGTATTTT. V usage is TRBV20-1 and J usage is TRBJ2-3, with a tentative D call TRBD1 (6 bases). The CDR3 extends over 13 amino acids. The germline CDR1 and CDR2 sequences are DFQATT and SNEGSKA (reference sequence).